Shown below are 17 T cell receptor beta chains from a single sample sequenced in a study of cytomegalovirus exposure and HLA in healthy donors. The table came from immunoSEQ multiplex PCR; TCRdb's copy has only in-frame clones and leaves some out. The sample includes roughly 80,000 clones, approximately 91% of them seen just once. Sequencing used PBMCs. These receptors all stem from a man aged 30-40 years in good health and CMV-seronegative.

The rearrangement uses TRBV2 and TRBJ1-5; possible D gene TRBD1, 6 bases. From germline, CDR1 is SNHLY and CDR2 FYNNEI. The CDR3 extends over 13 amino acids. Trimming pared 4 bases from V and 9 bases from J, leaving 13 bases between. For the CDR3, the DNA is TGTGCCAGCAGTGCAGGGGAGGGTCGGCCCCAGCATTTT. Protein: CASSAGEGRPQHF.

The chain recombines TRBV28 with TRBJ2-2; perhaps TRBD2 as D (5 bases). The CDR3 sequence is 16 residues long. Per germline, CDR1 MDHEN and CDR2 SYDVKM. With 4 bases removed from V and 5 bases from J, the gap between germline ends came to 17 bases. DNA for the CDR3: TGTGCCAGCAGTTGGGCGGGTCTCTTTAGTACCGGGGAGCTGTTTTTT. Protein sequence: CASSWAGLFSTGELFF. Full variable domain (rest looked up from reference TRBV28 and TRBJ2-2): DVKVTQSSRYLVKRTGEKVFLECVQDMDHENMFWYRQDPGLGLRLIYFSYDVKMKEKGDIPEGYSVSREKKERFSLILESASTNQTSMYLCASSWAGLFSTGELFFGEGSRLTVL.

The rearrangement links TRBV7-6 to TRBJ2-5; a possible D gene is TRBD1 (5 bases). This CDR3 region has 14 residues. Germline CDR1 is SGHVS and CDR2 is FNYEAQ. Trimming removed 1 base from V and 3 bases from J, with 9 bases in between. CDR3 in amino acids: CASSLGREKETQYF. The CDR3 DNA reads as TGTGCCAGCAGCTTAGGCAGGGAAAAAGAGACCCAGTACTTC.

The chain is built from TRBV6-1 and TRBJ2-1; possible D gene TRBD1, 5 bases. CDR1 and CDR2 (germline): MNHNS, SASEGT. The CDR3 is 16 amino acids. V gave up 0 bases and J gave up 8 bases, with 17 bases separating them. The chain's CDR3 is CASSEALSTAVYEQFF. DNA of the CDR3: TGTGCCAGCAGTGAAGCGCTGTCGACAGCCGTATATGAGCAGTTCTTC.

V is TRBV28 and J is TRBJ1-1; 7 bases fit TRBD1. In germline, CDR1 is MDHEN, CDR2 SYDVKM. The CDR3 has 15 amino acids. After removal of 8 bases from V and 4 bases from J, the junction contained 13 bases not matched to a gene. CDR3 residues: CASRGHTGVGTEAFF. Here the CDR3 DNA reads TGTGCCAGCCGGGGCCACACAGGGGTCGGCACTGAAGCTTTCTTT.

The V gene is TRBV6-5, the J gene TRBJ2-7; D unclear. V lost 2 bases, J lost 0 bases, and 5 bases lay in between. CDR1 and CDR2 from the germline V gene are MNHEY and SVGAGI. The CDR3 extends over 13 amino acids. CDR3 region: CASSYRSSYEQYF. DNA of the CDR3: TGTGCCAGCAGTTACCGCAGCTCCTACGAGCAGTACTTC.

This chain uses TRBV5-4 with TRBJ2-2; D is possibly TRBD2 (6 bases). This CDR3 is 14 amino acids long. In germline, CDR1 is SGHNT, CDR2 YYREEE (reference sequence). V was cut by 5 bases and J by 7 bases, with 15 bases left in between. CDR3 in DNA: TGTGCCAGCAGTTTACGGGAGTCCGGCGGGGAGCTGTTTTTT. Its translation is CASSLRESGGELFF. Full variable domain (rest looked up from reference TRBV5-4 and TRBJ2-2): ETGVTQSPTHLIKTRGQQVTLRCSSQSGHNTVSWYQQALGQGPQFIFQYYREEENGRGNFPPRFSGLQFPNYSSELNVNALELDDSALYLCASSLRESGGELFFGEGSRLTVL.

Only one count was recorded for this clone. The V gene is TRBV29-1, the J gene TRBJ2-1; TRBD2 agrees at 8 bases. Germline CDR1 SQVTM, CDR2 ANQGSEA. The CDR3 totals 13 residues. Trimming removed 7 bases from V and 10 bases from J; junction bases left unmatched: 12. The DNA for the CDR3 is TGCAGCGCTTCGTTAGCGGGACTCCGAGAGCAGTTCTTC. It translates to CSASLAGLREQFF.

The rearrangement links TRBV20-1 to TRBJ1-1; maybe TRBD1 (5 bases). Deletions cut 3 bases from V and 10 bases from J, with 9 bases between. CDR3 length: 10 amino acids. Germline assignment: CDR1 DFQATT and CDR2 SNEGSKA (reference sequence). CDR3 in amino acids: CSASSGGAFF. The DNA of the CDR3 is TGCAGTGCTAGTTCCGGGGGAGCTTTCTTT.

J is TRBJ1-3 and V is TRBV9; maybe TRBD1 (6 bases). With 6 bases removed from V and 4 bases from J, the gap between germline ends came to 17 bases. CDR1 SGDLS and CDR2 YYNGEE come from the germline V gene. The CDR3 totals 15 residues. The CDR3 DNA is TGTGCCAGCAACCCGACAGGTTCTTCGGGAAACACCATATATTTT. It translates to CASNPTGSSGNTIYF.

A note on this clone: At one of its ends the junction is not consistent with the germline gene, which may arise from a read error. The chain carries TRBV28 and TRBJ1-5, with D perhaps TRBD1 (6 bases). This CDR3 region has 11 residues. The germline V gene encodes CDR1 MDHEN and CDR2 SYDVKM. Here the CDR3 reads CASSLGGGWYF. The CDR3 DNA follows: TGTGCCAGCAGTTTAGGGGGCGGATGGTATTTT.

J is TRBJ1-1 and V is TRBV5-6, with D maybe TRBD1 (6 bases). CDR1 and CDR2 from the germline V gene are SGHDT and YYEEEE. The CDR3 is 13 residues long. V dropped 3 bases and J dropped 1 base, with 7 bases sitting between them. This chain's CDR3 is CASSWTANTEAFF. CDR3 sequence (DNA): TGTGCCAGCAGCTGGACAGCGAACACTGAAGCTTTCTTT.

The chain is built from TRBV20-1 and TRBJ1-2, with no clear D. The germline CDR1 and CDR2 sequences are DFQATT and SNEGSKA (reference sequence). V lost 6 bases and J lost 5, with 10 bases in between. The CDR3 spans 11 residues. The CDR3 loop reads CSANLLYGYTF. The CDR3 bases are TGCAGTGCCAACCTATTATATGGCTACACCTTC.

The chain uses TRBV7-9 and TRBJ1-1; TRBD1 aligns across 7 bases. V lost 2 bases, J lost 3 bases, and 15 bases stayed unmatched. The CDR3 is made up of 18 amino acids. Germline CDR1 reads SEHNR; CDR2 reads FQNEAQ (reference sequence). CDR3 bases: TGTGCCAGCAGCTTAAACAGGGGAAGGTTTTTCGGATACACTGAAGCTTTCTTT. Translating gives CASSLNRGRFFGYTEAFF.

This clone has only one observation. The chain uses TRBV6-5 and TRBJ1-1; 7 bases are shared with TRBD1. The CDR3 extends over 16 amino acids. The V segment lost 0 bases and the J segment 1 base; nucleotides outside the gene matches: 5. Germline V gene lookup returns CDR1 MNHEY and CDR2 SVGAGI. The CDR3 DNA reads TGTGCCAGCAGTTACTCTCGACAGGGCCCGAACACTGAAGCTTTCTTT. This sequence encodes CASSYSRQGPNTEAFF.

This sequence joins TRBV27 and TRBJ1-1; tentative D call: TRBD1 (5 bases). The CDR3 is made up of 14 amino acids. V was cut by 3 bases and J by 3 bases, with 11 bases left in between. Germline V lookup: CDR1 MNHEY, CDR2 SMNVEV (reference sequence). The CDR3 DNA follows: TGTGCCAGCAGTTTTCAGGGCCGGGACACTGAAGCTTTCTTT. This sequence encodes CASSFQGRDTEAFF.

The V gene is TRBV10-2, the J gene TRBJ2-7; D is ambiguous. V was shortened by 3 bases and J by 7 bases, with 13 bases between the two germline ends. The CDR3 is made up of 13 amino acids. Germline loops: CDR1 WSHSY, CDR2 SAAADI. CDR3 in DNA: TGCGCCAGCAGTGAAGAACCCAGATATGAGCAGTACTTC. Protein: CASSEEPRYEQYF.